The 29 T cell receptor beta chains in this list originate from one sample, sequenced in a study of T-cell reconstitution after alpha-beta-depleted transplantation in children. A TCRbeta library incorporating unique molecular identifiers was prepared. TCRdb fed the PCR reads into MiXCR, producing one record per CDR3 protein. The repertoire includes about 360,000 distinct CDR3 sequences, 10% to 15% of them detected once, and around 4.5% sits in the top ten. Here the sequenced sample was PBMCs, taken from the stem cell graft. The receptor source for this set is a human donor who donated a stem cell graft to a child with Fanconi anemia.

This clonotype was seen many times. The chain employs TRBV6-2 or TRBV6-3 and TRBJ1-1, with D unresolved. This CDR3 region has 14 residues. V was clipped by 2 bases and J by 2 bases, with 9 bases between them. Germline-derived CDR1 and CDR2 are MNHEY and SVGEGT. CDR3: CASSYTRANTEAFF. The CDR3 DNA follows: TGTGCCAGCAGTTACACCCGGGCCAACACTGAAGCTTTCTTT.

This clonotype was observed a handful of times. The genes are TRBV5-1 and TRBJ1-2; TRBD1 might be the D (6 bases). Germline-derived CDR1 and CDR2 are SGHRS and YFSETQ. With 3 bases removed from V and 5 bases from J, the gap between germline ends came to 20 bases. CDR3 length: 16 amino acids. In nucleotides, the CDR3 is TGCGCCAGCAGCTCCCACCGTCGGGGGCAGGGATATGGCTACACCTTC. This sequence encodes CASSSHRRGQGYGYTF.

This clonotype showed up just a few times. The chain uses TRBV5-1 and TRBJ2-1; a weak D match, TRBD1 (5 bases). The germline V gene encodes CDR1 SGHRS and CDR2 YFSETQ. This CDR3 contains 14 residues. V was pared by 0 bases and J by 9 bases, with 13 bases between. The CDR3 sequence is CASSLAGSDGEQFF. CDR3 bases: TGCGCCAGCAGCTTGGCAGGGTCCGACGGTGAGCAGTTCTTC.

The CDR3, as DNA: TGTGCCAGCACCTCAGGATTTAGGGGCCAGGGGGCGTATGGCTACACCTTC. It specifies CASTSGFRGQGAYGYTF. This chain joins TRBV7-8 and TRBJ1-2; 8 bases map to TRBD1. Germline-derived CDR1 and CDR2 are SGHVS and FQNEAQ. This CDR3 is built from 17 residues. J was trimmed by 5 bases and V by 7 bases; bases with no gene match: 18.

The sample holds many counts of this clonotype. The genes are TRBV12-3 or TRBV12-4 and TRBJ2-5; 11 nucleotides line up with TRBD2. V lost 6 bases and J lost 4; bases outside the gene matches: 4. The CDR3 is 14 amino acids. The CDR3 DNA reads TGTGCCAGCAGCCGGACTAGCGGGTCAGAGACCCAGTACTTC. Translation: CASSRTSGSETQYF.

This clonotype was observed many times. The chain uses TRBV12-3 or TRBV12-4 and TRBJ1-1; maybe TRBD1 (5 bases). The CDR3 runs to 14 residues. Trimming took off 8 bases at V and 3 bases at J, with 16 bases between the two ends. CDR3 sequence (DNA): TGTGCCAGCGTTGGGGGTGTAAAGCACACTGAAGCTTTCTTT. It is translated as CASVGGVKHTEAFF.

The chain couples TRBV29-1 to TRBJ2-7, with D possibly TRBD2 on 5 matching bases. The CDR3 has 12 residues. The germline gives CDR1 SQVTM, CDR2 ANQGSEA. V was clipped by 5 bases and J by 2 bases, with 10 bases between them. CDR3 region: CSVLDGTYEQYF. The CDR3 DNA follows: TGCAGCGTTCTGGACGGGACCTACGAGCAGTACTTC.

This clonotype was observed a handful of times. The chain combines TRBV6-5 with TRBJ1-2, with a possible D match to TRBD1 (5 bases). V was clipped by 0 bases and J by 2 bases, with 10 bases between them. Per the germline V gene, CDR1 is MNHEY and CDR2 is SVGAGI. This CDR3 has 15 residues. The CDR3 nucleotides read TGTGCCAGCAGTTACTCAGAGACAGAGAACTATGGCTACACCTTC. This codes for CASSYSETENYGYTF.

A note on this clonotype: An end of the junction does not agree with germline; a read error may underlie this. The chain carries TRBV20-1 and TRBJ1-3; D gene ambiguous. The CDR3 is made up of 17 amino acids. Germline-derived CDR1 and CDR2 are DFQATT and SNEGSKA (reference sequence). The CDR3 loop is CCAGDPTYHRSGNTIYF. The DNA for the CDR3 is TGCTGTGCTGGGGATCCCACCTACCACCGCTCTGGAAACACCATATATTTT.

This clonotype was seen more than once but under ten times. The V call is TRBV6-2 or TRBV6-3, the J call TRBJ1-2; D may be TRBD1 (6 bases). This CDR3 is built from 16 residues. Germline loops: CDR1 MNHEY, CDR2 SVGEGT. V dropped 2 bases and J dropped 4 bases, with 17 bases sitting between them. The CDR3 DNA reads as TGTGCCAGCAGTTACCTACCAGCGGACAGCTCCTATGGCTACACCTTC. It encodes CASSYLPADSSYGYTF.

This clonotype was counted between two and nine times. The J gene is TRBJ1-4, the V gene TRBV29-1; 8 positions match TRBD1. The CDR3 is 12 amino acids. The junction had 5 bases not matched to a gene; V was cut back by 6 bases and J by 8 bases. The germline V gene encodes CDR1 SQVTM and CDR2 ANQGSEA. Here the CDR3 reads CSVGTGKEKLFF. Written as DNA, the CDR3 is TGCAGCGTGGGGACAGGAAAGGAAAAACTGTTTTTT.

This clonotype has a handful of counts. This chain joins TRBV7-8 and TRBJ1-6, with D uncertain. The CDR3 contains 16 residues. V was cut by 6 bases and J by 7 bases, with 19 bases left in between. Germline-derived CDR1 and CDR2 are SGHVS and FQNEAQ. The CDR3 DNA reads TGTGCCAGCAGTCCGGCGGGGAGGACTGGGAATTCACCCCTCCACTTT. It translates to CASSPAGRTGNSPLHF.

This rearrangement joins TRBV9 to TRBJ2-1; 16 bases are a match to TRBD2. In germline, CDR1 is SGDLS, CDR2 YYNGEE. V trimming: 3 bases; J trimming: 7 bases; junction bases outside the gene matches: 13. There are 19 residues in the CDR3. CDR3: CASSASGTSGGARRNEQFF. The CDR3 DNA reads as TGTGCCAGCAGCGCCTCCGGGACTAGCGGGGGGGCAAGGAGGAATGAGCAGTTCTTC. The full variable domain, rest sourced from reference TRBV9 and TRBJ2-1, is DSGVTQTPKHLITATGQRVTLRCSPRSGDLSVYWYQQSLDQGLQFLIQYYNGEERAKGNILERFSAQQFPDLHSELNLSSLELGDSALYFCASSASGTSGGARRNEQFFGPGTRLTVL.

Comments on this clonotype: This sequence may be a read error, since a much larger clone differs from it by one base. The chain uses TRBV5-1 and TRBJ2-3; TRBD1 or TRBD2 may be the D gene (7 bases each). Germline V gives CDR1 SGHRS, CDR2 YFSETQ. This CDR3 is 13 amino acids long. The CDR3 coding sequence is TGCGCCAGCAGCTCCCAGGGGGGGGATACGGAGTATTTT. Its translation: CASSSQGGDTEYF.

In this sample, this clonotype turned up many times. V gene TRBV12-3 or TRBV12-4 combines with J gene TRBJ2-3; the match to TRBD1 covers 9 bases. Germline trimming cut 5 bases from V and 5 bases from J; bases unmatched to any gene: 5. This CDR3 has 14 amino acids. The DNA for the CDR3 is TGTGCCAGCAGTACAGGGGGCGGGGAAGATACGCAGTATTTT. Translation gives CASSTGGGEDTQYF.

The CDR3 here is CAIRSDTGTEAFF. The CDR3 DNA reads as TGTGCCATCAGGTCAGATACTGGGACTGAAGCTTTCTTT. The V gene is TRBV10-3, the J gene TRBJ1-1, with D hard to call. Between the trimmed V and J ends, which lost 6 bases and 5 bases, there was a span of 13 bases. The CDR3 extends over 13 amino acids. Germline V gene lookup returns CDR1 ENHRY and CDR2 SYGVKD.

This clonotype showed up many times. The rearrangement joins TRBV2 to TRBJ1-2, with 9 bases identical to TRBD1. The CDR3 totals 15 residues. In germline, CDR1 is SNHLY, CDR2 FYNNEI. After removal of 1 base from V and 7 bases from J, the junction contained 7 bases not matched to a gene. In DNA, the CDR3 is TGTGCCAGCAGTGAAGAGGGACAGGGAATCGGTGGCTACACCTTC. It is translated as CASSEEGQGIGGYTF.

This clonotype was detected many times. The chain couples TRBV24-1 to TRBJ2-3, with 10 bases matching TRBD2. CDR1 is KGHDR, CDR2 SFDVKD, per germline. Trimming removed 2 bases from V and 4 bases from J; junction bases left unmatched: 5. The CDR3 sequence is 16 residues long. The CDR3 loop is CATSDSASGGADTQYF. CDR3 nucleotides: TGTGCCACCAGTGATTCGGCTAGCGGGGGAGCAGATACGCAGTATTTT.

This clonotype was counted many times. The rearrangement links TRBV7-2 to TRBJ1-1; D perhaps matches TRBD1 (6 bases). Germline CDR1 SGHTA, CDR2 FQGNSA. Trimming left V 1 base short and J 4 bases short, with 16 bases between. The CDR3 sequence is 16 residues long. The CDR3 here is CASSLGGNRAGTEAFF. CDR3 bases: TGTGCCAGCAGCTTAGGGGGGAACAGGGCGGGCACTGAAGCTTTCTTT. Full variable domain (rest looked up from reference TRBV7-2 and TRBJ1-1): GAGVSQSPSNKVTEKGKDVELRCDPISGHTALYWYRQSLGQGLEFLIYFQGNSAPDKSGLPSDRFSAERTGGSVSTLTIQRTQQEDSAVYLCASSLGGNRAGTEAFFGQGTRLTVV.

There are a few counts of this clonotype. The CDR3 spells CASSPGGGGGTEAFF. The DNA for the CDR3 is TGTGCCAGCAGCCCAGGGGGCGGAGGAGGCACTGAAGCTTTCTTT. The gene calls are TRBV7-9 and TRBJ1-1; 8 nucleotides match TRBD1. This CDR3 spans 15 amino acids. CDR1 and CDR2 (germline): SEHNR, FQNEAQ (reference sequence). Losses at the gene ends were 5 bases for V and 4 bases for J; bases not matched to a gene: 9.

This clonotype was counted ten times or more. The chain carries TRBV12-3 or TRBV12-4 and TRBJ1-1, with D unclear. This CDR3 is built from 13 residues. V lost 7 bases, J lost 4 bases, and 13 bases lay in between. In DNA, the CDR3 is TGTGCCAGCATACCTAGCCCCGGCACTGAAGCTTTCTTT. Translating it yields CASIPSPGTEAFF.

The chain couples TRBV7-2 to TRBJ2-3; D uncertain. The CDR3 runs to 14 residues. V was trimmed by 4 bases and J by 4 bases, leaving 12 bases between them. Germline V gene sequence: CDR1 SGHTA, CDR2 FQGNSA. The CDR3 loop reads CASSSDSAADTQYF. CDR3 DNA: TGTGCCAGCAGCTCCGACTCCGCCGCAGATACGCAGTATTTT.

This clonotype was seen more than once but under ten times. J is TRBJ2-1 and V is TRBV9; tentatively, D is TRBD2 (5 bases). The germline gives CDR1 SGDLS, CDR2 YYNGEE. CDR3 length: 13 residues. The V end lost 4 bases, the J end lost 9 bases, and 14 bases lay between the germline ends. CDR3 region: CASSPLVEGEQFF. The DNA of the CDR3 is TGTGCCAGCAGCCCCCTAGTAGAGGGTGAGCAGTTCTTC.

V usage is TRBV5-6 and J usage is TRBJ2-7; possible D gene TRBD1, 5 bases. V dropped 4 bases and J dropped 3 bases, with 8 bases sitting between them. CDR1 and CDR2 (germline): SGHDT, YYEEEE. CDR3 length equals 12 residues. The DNA of the CDR3 is TGTGCCAGCAGCGTGACAGTCTACGAGCAGTACTTC. Encoded protein: CASSVTVYEQYF.

This chain links TRBV4-3 with TRBJ2-1; D call uncertain. The germline V gene encodes CDR1 LGHNA and CDR2 YSLEER. The CDR3 has 13 amino acids. V lost 0 bases to trimming and J lost 10 bases, with 10 bases between them. Here the CDR3 DNA reads TGCGCCAGCAGCCAAGATTTACGTACCGAGCAGTTCTTC. It yields the protein CASSQDLRTEQFF.

In its sample, this clonotype was seen a few times. The chain employs TRBV7-2 and TRBJ1-2, with no clear D. Deletions cut 3 bases from V and 7 bases from J, with 15 bases between. The V gene's germline CDR1 is SGHTA and CDR2 FQGNSA. CDR3 length equals 14 residues. Written as DNA, the CDR3 is TGTGCCAGCAGCTTCGGCAGGACTGCCATTGGCTACACCTTC. This translates into CASSFGRTAIGYTF.

In this sample, this clonotype turned up a few times. The CDR3 reads CASSRGLAGYNEQFF. The CDR3 coding sequence is TGTGCCAGCAGCCGCGGACTAGCGGGGTACAATGAGCAGTTCTTC. The genes are TRBV12-3 or TRBV12-4 and TRBJ2-1, with 12 bases that match TRBD2. The CDR3 totals 15 residues. J was trimmed by 4 bases and V by 6 bases; bases with no gene match: 4.

This clonotype was counted between two and nine times. The gene calls are TRBV5-6 and TRBJ2-2; TRBD1 matches at 10 bases. V was pared by 4 bases and J by 5 bases, with 11 bases of the junction left unmatched. Per germline, CDR1 SGHDT and CDR2 YYEEEE. The CDR3 extends over 17 amino acids. CDR3 in DNA: TGTGCCAGCAGCCAAGGGACAGGGGCCTTATTGACCGGGGAGCTGTTTTTT. Translated: CASSQGTGALLTGELFF.

This clonotype was observed a handful of times. This chain uses TRBV24-1 with TRBJ1-2, with 7 bases fitting TRBD1. V lost 4 bases to trimming and J lost 8 bases; unmatched junction nucleotides: 9. Germline lookup yields CDR1 KGHDR and CDR2 SFDVKD. This CDR3 contains 14 residues. CDR3 loop: CATSDPQGRSGYTF. In DNA form, the CDR3 reads TGTGCCACCAGTGACCCACAGGGGCGGAGCGGCTACACCTTC.